A single sample is the source of the 26 T cell receptor beta chains below, sequenced in a study of CD8+ T cells in alopecia areata. Treatment in this sample: oral pan-JAK inhibitor, 5-10 mg twice daily. RNA was isolated and reverse transcribed to cDNA, the sequencing template. Data came from immunoSEQ multiplex PCR; TCRdb stores just in-frame clones and leaves some out. The data hold some 170,000 clones, with approximately 52% observed a single time. The sample here was CD4+ T cells sorted from blood, taken at approximately week 60, from a patient treated with tofacitinib. The origin of the receptors is a human donor with alopecia areata.

This clone was seen only a few times. The chain couples TRBV29-1 to TRBJ1-1; D possibly corresponds to TRBD1 (6 bases). Trimming cost V 7 bases and J 6 bases, with 12 bases left between them. Germline V lookup: CDR1 SQVTM, CDR2 ANQGSEA. This CDR3 region has 11 residues. The CDR3 nucleotides are TGCAGCGCGGGGGGCGGGTCTGAAGCTTTCTTT. Translation: CSAGGGSEAFF.

The chain is built from TRBV30 and TRBJ1-2; D not resolved. The CDR3 consists of 14 residues. V shed 2 bases and J shed 4 bases, with 14 bases lying between them. Germline V gene data show CDR1 as GTSNPN and CDR2 as SVGIG (reference sequence). The CDR3 protein is CAWSRPGRTYGYTF. The DNA for the CDR3 is TGTGCCTGGAGTCGACCTGGGAGGACCTATGGCTACACCTTC.

The CDR3 region is CASSALGSATGELFF. For the CDR3, the DNA is TGTGCCAGCAGCGCCCTCGGTTCGGCCACCGGGGAGCTGTTTTTT. The chain is built from TRBV9 and TRBJ2-2; D unclear. Trimming shortened V by 3 bases and J by 4 bases, and 13 bases separated the two germline ends. Germline V lookup: CDR1 SGDLS, CDR2 YYNGEE. The CDR3 spans 15 residues.

This clone was seen a handful of times. V is TRBV23-1 and J is TRBJ2-7; D is undetermined. TRBV23-1 is an open reading frame whose function is uncertain. Trimming removed 0 bases from V and 3 bases from J, with 6 bases in between. CDR3 length: 13 residues. CDR3 nucleotides: TGCGCCAGCAGTCAATCGGTCCGCTACGAGCAGTACTTC. Amino acids: CASSQSVRYEQYF.

The chain uses TRBV7-9 and TRBJ1-4; TRBD1 might be the D (5 bases). Deletions cut 3 bases from V and 3 bases from J, with 8 bases between. Germline V CDR1 and CDR2: SEHNR, FQNEAQ (reference sequence). The CDR3 sequence is 14 residues long. The CDR3 DNA reads TGTGCCAGCAGCTTGGACACGGCTAATGAAAAACTGTTTTTT. Translating it yields CASSLDTANEKLFF.

V and J are TRBV19 and TRBJ1-1, with no clear D. CDR1 and CDR2 (germline): LNHDA, SQIVND (reference sequence). CDR3 size: 12 residues. The germline V and J ends were trimmed by 7 bases and 2 bases, with 8 bases remaining between them. CDR3 DNA: TGTGCCAGTATGAAGTTTAACACTGAAGCTTTCTTT. Translation: CASMKFNTEAFF.

The sample holds one count of this clone. The chain recombines TRBV18 with TRBJ1-2; D ambiguous. Germline lookup yields CDR1 KGHSH and CDR2 LQKENI. Trimming shortened V by 1 base and J by 7 bases, and 25 bases separated the two germline ends. CDR3 length equals 18 residues. As DNA, the CDR3 is TGTGCCAGCTCACCACTAGGTCTTATAACAGCCACTCACACTGGCTACACCTTC. Translating gives CASSPLGLITATHTGYTF. Variable domain in full (rest from reference TRBV18 and TRBJ1-2): NAGVMQNPRHLVRRRGQEARLRCSPMKGHSHVYWYRQLPEEGLKFMVYLQKENIIDESGMPKERFSAEFPKEGPSILRIQQVVRGDSAAYFCASSPLGLITATHTGYTFGSGTRLTVV.

CDR3 region: CSAIPQGGGYEQYF. For the CDR3, the DNA is TGCAGCGCTATACCCCAGGGCGGAGGCTACGAGCAGTACTTC. This chain links TRBV29-1 with TRBJ2-7; TRBD1 or TRBD2 may be the D gene (5 bases each). The CDR3 contains 14 residues. V lost 7 bases and J 3 bases, leaving 19 bases between the germline ends. Germline assignment: CDR1 SQVTM and CDR2 ANQGSEA.

There are a few counts of this clone. The rearrangement joins TRBV5-1 to TRBJ2-5; 10 bases are shared with TRBD1. V gave up 4 bases and J gave up 4 bases; unmatched junction bases: 10. The germline V gene has CDR1 SGHRS and CDR2 YFSETQ. The CDR3 loop spans 16 amino acids. The CDR3: CASSLGDRGRGETQYF. As DNA, the CDR3 is TGCGCCAGCAGCCTAGGAGACAGGGGGCGAGGAGAGACCCAGTACTTC.

The chain employs TRBV6-6 and TRBJ2-3; TRBD2 matches 9 bases. The CDR3 sequence is 14 residues long. Germline V gene lookup returns CDR1 MNHNY and CDR2 SVGAGI (reference sequence). After removal of 2 bases from V and 6 bases from J, the junction contained 3 bases not matched to a gene. CDR3 sequence (DNA): TGTGCCAGCAGTTACGAGCGGGGGGCGGATACGCAGTATTTT. Translating gives CASSYERGADTQYF.

This clone was detected a few times. This chain uses TRBV30 with TRBJ2-4, with TRBD2 matching over 7 bases. This CDR3 is built from 18 residues. V shed 2 bases and J 0 bases; nucleotides not matched to a gene: 13. Germline V lookup: CDR1 GTSNPN, CDR2 SVGIG (reference sequence). CDR3 region: CAWSSGGLSPIAKNIQYF. Written as DNA, the CDR3 is TGTGCCTGGAGTTCGGGGGGTTTGAGCCCGATAGCCAAAAACATTCAGTACTTC.

The chain carries TRBV4-1 and TRBJ2-1; 10 nucleotides match TRBD2. The germline gives CDR1 MGHRA, CDR2 YSYEKL. V lost 1 base to trimming and J lost 10 bases; unmatched junction nucleotides: 10. The CDR3 runs 16 residues. The CDR3 DNA reads as TGCGCCAGCAGCCAAGTGGCTAGCGGGGGCCGGGGCGAGCAGTTCTTC. Translation: CASSQVASGGRGEQFF.

This clone was seen a handful of times. The rearrangement uses TRBV6-5 and TRBJ2-5; tentatively, D is TRBD2 (5 bases). The CDR3 runs to 14 residues. The ends were cut back, 8 bases at V and 5 bases at J, with 18 bases in the middle. The germline gives CDR1 MNHEY, CDR2 SVGAGI. The CDR3 loop is CASHRHGVRETQYF. The CDR3 DNA reads TGTGCCAGCCACCGCCACGGGGTTAGGGAGACCCAGTACTTC.

J is TRBJ2-1 and V is TRBV7-8; D unresolved. Germline lookup yields CDR1 SGHVS and CDR2 FQNEAQ. The CDR3 has 13 residues. V lost 5 bases to trimming and J lost 3 bases, with 8 bases between them. In DNA, the CDR3 is TGTGCCAGCAGCCTTAGATACTACAATGAGCAGTTCTTC. This gives the protein CASSLRYYNEQFF.

V gene TRBV7-8 combines with J gene TRBJ2-5; D gene ambiguous. The ends were cut back, 2 bases at V and 4 bases at J, with 5 bases in the middle. Per germline, CDR1 SGHVS and CDR2 FQNEAQ. The CDR3 has 12 amino acids. The chain's CDR3 is CASSLFLETQYF. The CDR3 DNA is TGTGCCAGCAGCTTATTTCTAGAGACCCAGTACTTC. Drawing the rest from reference TRBV7-8 and TRBJ2-5, the complete variable domain is GAGVSQSPRYKVAKRGQDVALRCDPISGHVSLFWYQQALGQGPEFLTYFQNEAQLDKSGLPSDRFFAERPEGSVSTLKIQRTQQEDSAVYLCASSLFLETQYFGPGTRLLVL.

Turning to this clone: The sample holds other DNA sequences that translate to the same CDR3. The chain recombines TRBV30 with TRBJ1-5; 10 bases map to TRBD1. The germline gives CDR1 GTSNPN, CDR2 SVGIG (reference sequence). The CDR3 is 13 residues long. The V gene end was trimmed by 1 base and the J gene end by 6 bases; junction bases not matched to a gene: 0. The CDR3 is CAWSGQGAQPQHF. The CDR3 DNA follows: TGTGCCTGGAGTGGACAGGGGGCTCAGCCCCAGCATTTT.

This clone was seen only once. V gene TRBV19 combines with J gene TRBJ1-2; maybe TRBD1 (5 bases). The CDR3 contains 13 residues. V was shortened by 7 bases and J by 4 bases, with 13 bases between the two germline ends. The germline CDR1 and CDR2 sequences are LNHDA and SQIVND (reference sequence). This CDR3 reads CASTPTAGYGYTF. The CDR3 DNA follows: TGTGCCAGTACCCCGACAGCAGGCTATGGCTACACCTTC.

This clone has just a few counts. The CDR3 DNA reads as TGTGCCAGCAGCGTAGAGAACCAAGAGACCCAGTACTTC. Its translation: CASSVENQETQYF. This rearrangement joins TRBV9 to TRBJ2-5; D unclear. CDR3 length equals 13 residues. Germline V gene lookup returns CDR1 SGDLS and CDR2 YYNGEE. With 0 bases removed from V and 0 bases from J, the gap between germline ends came to 3 bases.

The chain uses TRBV15 and TRBJ2-1, with D possibly TRBD2 on 6 matching bases. The CDR3 spans 15 residues. Between the trimmed V and J ends, which lost 0 bases and 4 bases, there was a span of 10 bases. Germline V CDR1 and CDR2: LNHNV, YYDKDF (reference sequence). CDR3 nucleotide sequence: TGTGCCACCAGCAGAGATGCGGAGGGGTACAATGAGCAGTTCTTC. It yields the protein CATSRDAEGYNEQFF.

This clone was seen a handful of times. The V call is TRBV30, the J call TRBJ1-2; 8 positions match TRBD1. CDR3 size: 11 residues. Germline loops: CDR1 GTSNPN, CDR2 SVGIG (reference sequence). The V segment lost 5 bases and the J segment 10 bases; nucleotides outside the gene matches: 6. CDR3 protein: CAWGDRGVYTF. The CDR3 nucleotides read TGTGCCTGGGGTGACAGGGGTGTCTACACCTTC.

This clone has just a few counts. The genes are TRBV6-4 and TRBJ2-3; possibly TRBD2 for D (6 bases). V lost 3 bases and J 3 bases, leaving 10 bases between the germline ends. The CDR3 totals 14 residues. Per germline, CDR1 MRHNA and CDR2 SNTAGT. CDR3 region: CASSEDLATDTQYF. CDR3 in DNA: TGTGCCAGCAGTGAAGACCTAGCGACAGATACGCAGTATTTT.

This chain uses TRBV29-1 with TRBJ1-4; possibly TRBD1 for D (6 bases). This CDR3 has 15 amino acids. Germline V gives CDR1 SQVTM, CDR2 ANQGSEA. V lost 6 bases to trimming and J lost 5 bases, with 19 bases between them. The CDR3: CSVKSSDRQNEKLFF. DNA of the CDR3: TGCAGCGTCAAGTCTTCGGACAGACAGAATGAAAAACTGTTTTTT.

Regarding this clone: Other nucleotide sequences in the sample specify the same CDR3. In DNA form, the CDR3 reads TGTGCCAGCAGCTTCCAGCGGGGGGCACAAGAGACCCAGTACTTC. Amino acid sequence: CASSFQRGAQETQYF. The chain carries TRBV7-2 and TRBJ2-5; 9 bases fit TRBD2. In germline, CDR1 is SGHTA, CDR2 FQGNSA. The CDR3 extends over 15 amino acids. V lost 3 bases to trimming and J lost 2 bases; unmatched junction nucleotides: 4.

This clone was observed at least ten times. The V call is TRBV2, the J call TRBJ2-5, with TRBD2 matching 11 bases. After removal of 5 bases from V and 5 bases from J, the junction contained 4 bases not matched to a gene. Germline V gene lookup returns CDR1 SNHLY and CDR2 FYNNEI. The CDR3 consists of 14 residues. The CDR3 loop reads CASSRLAGLETQYF. For the CDR3, the DNA is TGTGCCAGCAGTCGACTAGCGGGGTTGGAGACCCAGTACTTC.

The chain is built from TRBV15 and TRBJ1-5; possible D gene TRBD1, 5 bases. The CDR3 is made up of 15 amino acids. Germline-derived CDR1 and CDR2 are LNHNV and YYDKDF (reference sequence). Trimming cost V 1 base and J 5 bases, with 12 bases left between them. The CDR3 loop reads CATSRGWGDDQPQHF. The CDR3 DNA reads as TGTGCCACCAGCAGAGGTTGGGGGGACGATCAGCCCCAGCATTTT.

V is TRBV29-1 and J is TRBJ1-5, with 10 bases aligning to TRBD1. The ends lost 6 bases at V and 1 base at J; junction bases unmatched: 3. CDR1 is SQVTM, CDR2 ANQGSEA, per germline. The CDR3 is 14 amino acids. The CDR3 DNA sequence: TGCAGCGTATCGACAGGGGGCAGCAATCAGCCCCAGCATTTT. Amino acids: CSVSTGGSNQPQHF.